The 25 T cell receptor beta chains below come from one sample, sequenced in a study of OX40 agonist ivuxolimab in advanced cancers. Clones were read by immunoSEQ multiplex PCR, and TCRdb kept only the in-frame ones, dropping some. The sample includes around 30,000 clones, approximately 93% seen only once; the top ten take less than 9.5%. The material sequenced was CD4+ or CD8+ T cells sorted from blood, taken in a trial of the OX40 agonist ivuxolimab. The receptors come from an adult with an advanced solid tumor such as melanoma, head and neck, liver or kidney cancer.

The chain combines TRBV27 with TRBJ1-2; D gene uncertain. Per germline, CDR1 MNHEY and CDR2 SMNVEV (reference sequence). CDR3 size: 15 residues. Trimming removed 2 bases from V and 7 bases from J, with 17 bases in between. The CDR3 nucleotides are TGTGCCAGCAGTTTACTTTCGCGCGGCGCGGGTGGCTACACCTTC. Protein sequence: CASSLLSRGAGGYTF.

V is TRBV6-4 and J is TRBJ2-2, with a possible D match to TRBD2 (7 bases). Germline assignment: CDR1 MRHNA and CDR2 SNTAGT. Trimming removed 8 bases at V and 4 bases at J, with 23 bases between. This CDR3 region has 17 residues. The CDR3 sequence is CASSRESGGGSTGELFF. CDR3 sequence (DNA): TGTGCCAGCTCCCGGGAATCGGGGGGCGGTAGCACCGGGGAGCTGTTTTTT.

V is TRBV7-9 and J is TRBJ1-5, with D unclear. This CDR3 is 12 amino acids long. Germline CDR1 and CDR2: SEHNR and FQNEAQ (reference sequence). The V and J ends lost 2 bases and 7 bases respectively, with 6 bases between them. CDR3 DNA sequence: TGTGCCAGCAGCTTATCTAACCAGCCCCAGCATTTT. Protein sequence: CASSLSNQPQHF.

CDR3 region: CASSPDPSSYNEQFF. The DNA for the CDR3 is TGTGCCAGCAGTCCTGACCCTAGCTCCTACAATGAGCAGTTCTTC. This rearrangement joins TRBV2 to TRBJ2-1; D call uncertain. The CDR3 runs to 15 residues. V gave up 5 bases and J gave up 0 bases, with 11 bases separating them. Germline CDR1 SNHLY, CDR2 FYNNEI. The whole variable domain, filled in from reference TRBV2 and TRBJ2-1, reads EPEVTQTPSHQVTQMGQEVILRCVPISNHLYFYWYRQILGQKVEFLVSFYNNEISEKSEIFDDQFSVERPDGSNFTLKIRSTKLEDSAMYFCASSPDPSSYNEQFFGPGTRLTVL.

CDR3 amino acids: CASESGVPNTEAFF. For the CDR3, the DNA is TGTGCCAGTGAATCAGGGGTTCCCAACACTGAAGCTTTCTTT. The gene calls are TRBV19 and TRBJ1-1, with D possibly matching TRBD1 (6 bases). Trimming left V 8 bases short and J 2 bases short, with 15 bases between. The germline V gene encodes CDR1 LNHDA and CDR2 SQIVND (reference sequence). There are 14 residues in the CDR3.

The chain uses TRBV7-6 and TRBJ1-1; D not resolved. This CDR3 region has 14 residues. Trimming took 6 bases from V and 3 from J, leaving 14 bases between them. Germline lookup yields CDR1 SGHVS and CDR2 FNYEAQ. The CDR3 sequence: CASSSEAADTEAFF. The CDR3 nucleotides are TGTGCCAGCAGTTCAGAGGCGGCGGACACTGAAGCTTTCTTT.

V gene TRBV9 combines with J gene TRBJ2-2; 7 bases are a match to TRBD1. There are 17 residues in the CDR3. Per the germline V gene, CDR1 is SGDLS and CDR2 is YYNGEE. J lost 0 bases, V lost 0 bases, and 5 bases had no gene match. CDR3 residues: CASSVARDRANTGELFF. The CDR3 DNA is TGTGCCAGCAGCGTAGCTCGCGACAGGGCGAACACCGGGGAGCTGTTTTTT. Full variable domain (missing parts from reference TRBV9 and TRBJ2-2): DSGVTQTPKHLITATGQRVTLRCSPRSGDLSVYWYQQSLDQGLQFLIQYYNGEERAKGNILERFSAQQFPDLHSELNLSSLELGDSALYFCASSVARDRANTGELFFGEGSRLTVL.

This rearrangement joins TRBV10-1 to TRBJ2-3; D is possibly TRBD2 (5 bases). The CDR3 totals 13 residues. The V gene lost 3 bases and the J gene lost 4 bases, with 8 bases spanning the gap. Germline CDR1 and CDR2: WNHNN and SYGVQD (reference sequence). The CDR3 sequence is CASSEPGADTQYF. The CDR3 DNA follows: TGCGCCAGCAGTGAACCCGGGGCAGATACGCAGTATTTT.

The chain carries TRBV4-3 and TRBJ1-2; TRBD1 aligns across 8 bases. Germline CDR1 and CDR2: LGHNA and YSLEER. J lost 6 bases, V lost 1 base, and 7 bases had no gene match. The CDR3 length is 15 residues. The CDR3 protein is CASSQGQGAVDGYTF. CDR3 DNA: TGCGCCAGCAGCCAAGGCCAGGGGGCGGTGGATGGCTACACCTTC.

The CDR3 loop reads CASSLLGSTDTQYF. The CDR3 DNA is TGTGCCAGCAGCTTACTGGGGAGCACAGATACGCAGTATTTT. J is TRBJ2-3 and V is TRBV7-9; D is undetermined. CDR3 length: 14 residues. CDR1 is SEHNR, CDR2 FQNEAQ, per germline (reference sequence). V lost 2 bases, J lost 0 bases, and 6 bases lay in between.

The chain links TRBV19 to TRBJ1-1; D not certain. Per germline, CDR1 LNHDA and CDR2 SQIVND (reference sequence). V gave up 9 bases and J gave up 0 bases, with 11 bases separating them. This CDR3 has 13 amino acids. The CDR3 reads CASSSVMNTEAFF. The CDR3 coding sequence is TGTGCCAGCTCCAGCGTAATGAACACTGAAGCTTTCTTT.

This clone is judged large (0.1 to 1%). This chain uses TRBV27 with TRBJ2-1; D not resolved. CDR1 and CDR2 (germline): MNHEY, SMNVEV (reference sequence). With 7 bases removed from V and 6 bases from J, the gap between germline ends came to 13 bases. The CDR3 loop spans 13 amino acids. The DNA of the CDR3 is TGTGCCAGCACCCTTGGCGGCGGCAATGAGCAGTTCTTC. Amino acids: CASTLGGGNEQFF.

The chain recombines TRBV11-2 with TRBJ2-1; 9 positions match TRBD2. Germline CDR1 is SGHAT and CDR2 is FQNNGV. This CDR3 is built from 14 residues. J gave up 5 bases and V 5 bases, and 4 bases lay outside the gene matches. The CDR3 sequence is CASSILAGHNEQFF. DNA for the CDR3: TGTGCCAGCAGCATTCTAGCGGGGCACAATGAGCAGTTCTTC. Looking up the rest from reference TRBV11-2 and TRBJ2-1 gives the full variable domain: EAGVAQSPRYKIIEKRQSVAFWCNPISGHATLYWYQQILGQGPKLLIQFQNNGVVDDSQLPKDRFSAERLKGVDSTLKIQPAKLEDSAVYLCASSILAGHNEQFFGPGTRLTVL.

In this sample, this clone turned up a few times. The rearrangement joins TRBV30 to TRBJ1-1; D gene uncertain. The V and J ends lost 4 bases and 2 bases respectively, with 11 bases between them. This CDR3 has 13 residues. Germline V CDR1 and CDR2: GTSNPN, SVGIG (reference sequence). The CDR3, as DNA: TGTGCCTGGAACCTAGTGGCCAACACTGAAGCTTTCTTT. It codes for CAWNLVANTEAFF.

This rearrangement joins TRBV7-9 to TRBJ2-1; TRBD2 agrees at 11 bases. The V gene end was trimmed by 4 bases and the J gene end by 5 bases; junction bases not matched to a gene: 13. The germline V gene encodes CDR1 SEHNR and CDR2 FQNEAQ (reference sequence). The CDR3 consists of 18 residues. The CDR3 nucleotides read TGTGCCAGCAGCTCCCGGGTAGCGGGGGGGCCGAAGGACAATGAGCAGTTCTTC. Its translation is CASSSRVAGGPKDNEQFF.

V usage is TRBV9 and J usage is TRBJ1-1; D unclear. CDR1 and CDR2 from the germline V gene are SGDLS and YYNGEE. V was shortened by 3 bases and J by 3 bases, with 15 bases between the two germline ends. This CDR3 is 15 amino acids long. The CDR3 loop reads CASSALIDQDTEAFF. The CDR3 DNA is TGTGCCAGCAGCGCGCTTATAGACCAAGACACTGAAGCTTTCTTT.

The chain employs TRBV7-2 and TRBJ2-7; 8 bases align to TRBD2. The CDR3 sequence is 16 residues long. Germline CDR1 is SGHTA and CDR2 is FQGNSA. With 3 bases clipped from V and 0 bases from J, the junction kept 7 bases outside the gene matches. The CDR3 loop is CASSLSGAGGSYEQYF. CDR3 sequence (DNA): TGTGCCAGCAGCTTGTCGGGGGCGGGGGGCTCCTACGAGCAGTACTTC. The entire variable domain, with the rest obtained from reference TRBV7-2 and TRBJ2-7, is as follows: GAGVSQSPSNKVTEKGKDVELRCDPISGHTALYWYRQSLGQGLEFLIYFQGNSAPDKSGLPSDRFSAERTGGSVSTLTIQRTQQEDSAVYLCASSLSGAGGSYEQYFGPGTRLTVT.

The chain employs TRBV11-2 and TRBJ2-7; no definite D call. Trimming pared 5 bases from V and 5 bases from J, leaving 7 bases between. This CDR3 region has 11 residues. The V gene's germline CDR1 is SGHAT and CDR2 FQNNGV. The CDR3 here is CASSHPHEQYF. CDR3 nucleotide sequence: TGTGCCAGCAGCCACCCCCACGAGCAGTACTTC.

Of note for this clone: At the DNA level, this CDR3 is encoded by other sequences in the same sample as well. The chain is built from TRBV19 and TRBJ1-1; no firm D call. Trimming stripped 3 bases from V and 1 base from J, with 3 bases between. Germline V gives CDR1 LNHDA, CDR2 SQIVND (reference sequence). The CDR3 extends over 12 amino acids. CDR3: CASSIGNTEAFF. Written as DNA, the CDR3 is TGTGCCAGTAGTATCGGGAACACTGAAGCTTTCTTT.

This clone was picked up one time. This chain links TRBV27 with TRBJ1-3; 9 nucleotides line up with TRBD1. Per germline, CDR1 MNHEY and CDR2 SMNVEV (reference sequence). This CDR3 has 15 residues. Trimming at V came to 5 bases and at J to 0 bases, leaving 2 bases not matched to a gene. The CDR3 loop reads CASSADRGSGNTIYF. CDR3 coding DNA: TGTGCCAGCAGTGCGGACAGGGGCTCTGGAAACACCATATATTTT.

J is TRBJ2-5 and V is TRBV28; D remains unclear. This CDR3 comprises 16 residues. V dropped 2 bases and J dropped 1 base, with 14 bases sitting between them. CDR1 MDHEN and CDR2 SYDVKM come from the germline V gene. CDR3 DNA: TGTGCCAGCAGTTTACCCTTAGGGTACGTCCAAGAGACCCAGTACTTC. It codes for CASSLPLGYVQETQYF.

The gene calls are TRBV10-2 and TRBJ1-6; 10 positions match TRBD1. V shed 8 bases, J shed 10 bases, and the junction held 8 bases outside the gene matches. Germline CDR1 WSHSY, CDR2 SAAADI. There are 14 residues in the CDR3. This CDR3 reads CASARDRGLSPLHF. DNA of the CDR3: TGCGCCAGCGCCCGGGACAGGGGTTTGTCACCCCTCCACTTT.

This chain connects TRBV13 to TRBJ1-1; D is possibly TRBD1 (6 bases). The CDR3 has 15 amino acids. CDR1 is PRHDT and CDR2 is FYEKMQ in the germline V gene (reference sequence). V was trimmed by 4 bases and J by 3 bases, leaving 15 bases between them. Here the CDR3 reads CASSYTGSVDTEAFF. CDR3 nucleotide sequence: TGTGCCAGCAGCTACACAGGGTCCGTGGACACTGAAGCTTTCTTT.

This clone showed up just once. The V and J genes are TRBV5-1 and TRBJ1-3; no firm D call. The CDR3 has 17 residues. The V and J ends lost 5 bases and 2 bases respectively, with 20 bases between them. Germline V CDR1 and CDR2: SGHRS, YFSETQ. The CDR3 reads CASRPWASEPPGNTIYF. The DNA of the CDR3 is TGCGCCAGCAGGCCTTGGGCTTCAGAGCCCCCTGGAAACACCATATATTTT.

CDR3 loop: CASSSDSLNQPQHF. The CDR3 DNA follows: TGTGCCAGCAGCTCCGACAGCCTCAATCAGCCCCAGCATTTT. The chain uses TRBV5-6 and TRBJ1-5; possible D gene TRBD1, 5 bases. V lost 3 bases and J lost 3, with 10 bases in between. The germline V gene encodes CDR1 SGHDT and CDR2 YYEEEE. This CDR3 spans 14 amino acids.